The TCR beta chain under discussion was sequenced for a study of T cell repertoires in cytomegalovirus infection. The overall study: Matching HLA type, along with CMV infection, was indicated by public TCR beta signatures.

General study points: HLA-C-restricted CMV-specific TCR beta clonotypes were dominant in the ex vivo response. Summed public TCR beta family frequency identified CMV carriers bearing the relevant HLA.

TCRdb re-called the reads with MiXCR, one entry per CDR3 protein. This table has 170,000 or so distinct CDR3 sequences, approximately 15% appearing once. The CDR3 is made up of 13 amino acids. The germline V gene has CDR1 MDHEN and CDR2 SYDVKM. Trimming shortened V by 6 bases and J by 4 bases, and 10 bases separated the two germline ends. About this clonotype: Its antigen is as yet unknown.

The TCR was taken from a human donor in good health (CMV status not recorded). Some clones in this sample may be carry-over from other donors' samples. What was sequenced was PBMCs. This sequence joins TRBV28 and TRBJ1-5; a possible D gene is TRBD1 (5 bases). The CDR3 loop is CASRQTVNQPQHF. The CDR3 DNA sequence: TGTGCCAGCAGGCAGACAGTGAATCAGCCCCAGCATTTT.